Shown below are 9 T cell receptor beta chains from a single sample sequenced in a study of OX40 agonist ivuxolimab in advanced cancers. Assay: immunoSEQ multiplex PCR; the TCRdb copy retains only in-frame clones and omits some. The profile shows approximately 60,000 clones, around nine tenths of them singletons. The sequencing here drew on CD4+ or CD8+ T cells sorted from blood, taken in a trial of the OX40 agonist ivuxolimab. The receptors derive from an adult with an advanced solid tumor such as melanoma, head and neck, liver or kidney cancer.

This chain uses TRBV7-2 with TRBJ1-5; D gene ambiguous. Per germline, CDR1 SGHTA and CDR2 FQGNSA. This CDR3 has 13 residues. V lost 4 bases, J lost 6 bases, and 10 bases lay in between. The DNA of the CDR3 is TGTGCCAGCAGCTCCAAAGGCGGTCAGCCCCAGCATTTT. It specifies CASSSKGGQPQHF.

This clone has a single count. The chain carries TRBV5-1 and TRBJ2-2; 12 nucleotides align to TRBD2. The junction had 0 bases not matched to a gene; V was cut back by 5 bases and J by 4 bases. This CDR3 has 14 amino acids. The V gene's germline CDR1 is SGHRS and CDR2 YFSETQ. The CDR3 loop reads CASRGLAGTGELFF. Here the CDR3 DNA reads TGCGCCAGCAGGGGACTAGCGGGCACCGGGGAGCTGTTTTTT.

The CDR3 spells CASRLQGSYEQYF. The CDR3 nucleotides read TGTGCAAGTCGCTTGCAGGGCTCCTACGAGCAGTACTTC. The rearrangement joins TRBV12-2 to TRBJ2-7; the table's D call, TRBD1, has no DNA check behind it. TRBV12-2 is listed as a pseudogene. This CDR3 is built from 13 residues.

V is TRBV5-1 and J is TRBJ1-1; D gene uncertain. V was clipped by 2 bases and J by 1 base, with 6 bases between them. The CDR3 spans 13 residues. The germline CDR1 and CDR2 sequences are SGHRS and YFSETQ. Here the CDR3 reads CASSFTENTEAFF. CDR3 coding DNA: TGCGCCAGCAGCTTTACAGAGAACACTGAAGCTTTCTTT.

The chain is built from TRBV10-3 and TRBJ2-5; 16 bases are shared with TRBD2. This CDR3 region has 18 residues. With V trimmed by 3 bases and J by 5 bases, 9 bases remained unmatched. Germline V lookup: CDR1 ENHRY, CDR2 SYGVKD. CDR3 sequence reads: CAISDPGLAGGRGETQYF. The DNA for the CDR3 is TGTGCCATCAGTGACCCGGGACTAGCGGGAGGGCGCGGGGAGACCCAGTACTTC.

The chain has TRBV2 and TRBJ2-3; 8 bases match TRBD2. The germline gives CDR1 SNHLY, CDR2 FYNNEI. The CDR3 totals 14 residues. With V trimmed by 10 bases and J by 0 bases, 6 bases remained unmatched. The chain's CDR3 is CATKIAGSTDTQYF. Here the CDR3 DNA reads TGTGCCACCAAAATAGCGGGGAGCACAGATACGCAGTATTTT.

The CDR3 here is CASSLSGPQPEQYF. CDR3 coding DNA: TGTGCCAGCAGTTTATCCGGGCCCCAACCCGAGCAGTACTTC. This chain uses TRBV28 with TRBJ2-7; D uncertain. This CDR3 is 14 amino acids long. Trimming shortened V by 1 base and J by 6 bases, and 13 bases separated the two germline ends. Per the germline V gene, CDR1 is MDHEN and CDR2 is SYDVKM.

The chain is built from TRBV15 and TRBJ2-7, with D possibly matching TRBD1 (5 bases). The V gene lost 0 bases and the J gene lost 0 bases, with 9 bases spanning the gap. There are 15 residues in the CDR3. Looked up from germline, CDR1 is LNHNV and CDR2 is YYDKDF (reference sequence). CDR3 sequence (DNA): TGTGCCACCAGCAGAGATGACAGTCGCTCCTACGAGCAGTACTTC. Translation: CATSRDDSRSYEQYF.

The rearrangement links TRBV6-6 to TRBJ2-7; 11 nucleotides line up with TRBD2. This CDR3 region has 16 residues. V lost 5 bases to trimming and J lost 3 bases; unmatched junction nucleotides: 9. The germline CDR1 and CDR2 sequences are MNHNY and SVGAGI (reference sequence). CDR3 in DNA: TGTGCCAGCAGTGCACAGACTAGCGGGGCGTTCTACGAGCAGTACTTC. Residues: CASSAQTSGAFYEQYF.